Below, 7 T cell receptor beta chains from the same sample are listed, as sequenced in a study of cytotoxic CD8 clonotypes in ibrutinib-treated CLL. Some clones are missing from TCRdb's copy, which holds only in-frame ones; the method was immunoSEQ multiplex PCR. Of 300,000 or so clones in the sample, approximately 67% were seen once. Sequenced material: PBMCs, taken after 36 months of ibrutinib treatment. These receptors all come from a human donor with chronic lymphocytic leukemia.

The chain employs TRBV5-1 and TRBJ2-5; the match to TRBD2 covers 9 bases. There are 15 residues in the CDR3. CDR1 is SGHRS, CDR2 YFSETQ, per germline. The J segment lost 5 bases and the V segment lost 0 bases, leaving 5 bases of the junction unmatched. The CDR3 protein is CASSLGGRADETQYF. The CDR3 DNA is TGCGCCAGCAGCTTGGGCGGGAGGGCGGATGAGACCCAGTACTTC.

The rearrangement joins TRBV5-1 to TRBJ1-6, with a weak D call TRBD1 (6 bases). Germline V CDR1 and CDR2: SGHRS, YFSETQ. This CDR3 comprises 19 residues. Trimming shortened V by 1 base and J by 0 bases, and 17 bases separated the two germline ends. CDR3 sequence (DNA): TGCGCCAGCAGCTTGTGGGCAAGGGGGGCTAGCTCCTATAATTCACCCCTCCACTTT. This encodes CASSLWARGASSYNSPLHF.

The chain carries TRBV5-5 and TRBJ1-2; D is undetermined. CDR1 and CDR2 (germline): SGHKS, YYEKEE (reference sequence). The CDR3 loop spans 15 amino acids. V dropped 0 bases and J dropped 5 bases, with 14 bases sitting between them. The CDR3 reads CASSLVPEIGYGYTF. DNA of the CDR3: TGTGCCAGCAGCTTGGTCCCAGAGATCGGTTATGGCTACACCTTC. The complete variable domain, with remaining parts taken from reference TRBV5-5 and TRBJ1-2, reads DAGVTQSPTHLIKTRGQQVTLRCSPISGHKSVSWYQQVLGQGPQFIFQYYEKEERGRGNFPDRFSARQFPNYSSELNVNALLLGDSALYLCASSLVPEIGYGYTFGSGTRLTVV.

CDR3 in amino acids: CASSVEGQGWDEQYF. CDR3 sequence (DNA): TGTGCCAGCAGCGTAGAAGGACAGGGCTGGGACGAGCAGTACTTC. The J gene is TRBJ2-7, the V gene TRBV9, with 8 positions matching TRBD1. The germline V gene encodes CDR1 SGDLS and CDR2 YYNGEE. J gave up 5 bases and V 0 bases, and 7 bases lay outside the gene matches. The CDR3 is 15 residues long.

About this clone: This may arise from a read error, as a much more abundant clone is one base away. Other DNA sequences in the sample encode the same CDR3. The chain combines TRBV18 with TRBJ1-1; 7 bases match TRBD1. The J segment lost 0 bases and the V segment lost 6 bases, leaving 1 base of the junction unmatched. This CDR3 has 13 amino acids. The germline V gene encodes CDR1 KGHSH and CDR2 LQKENI. The CDR3 region is CASSGTVNTEAFF. In nucleotides, the CDR3 is TGTGCCAGCTCTGGGACAGTGAACACTGAAGCTTTCTTT.

This clone appeared a few times. Within the sample, other DNA sequences also encode this same CDR3. The chain has TRBV9 and TRBJ2-2; D is unclear. V lost 0 bases and J lost 4, with 4 bases in between. Germline CDR1 SGDLS, CDR2 YYNGEE. The CDR3 sequence is 13 residues long. The CDR3 sequence is CASSVGGTGELFF. DNA for the CDR3: TGTGCCAGCAGCGTAGGAGGCACCGGGGAGCTGTTTTTT.

The chain joins TRBV28 to TRBJ1-5, with D perhaps TRBD1 (5 bases). The ends were cut back, 2 bases at V and 0 bases at J, with 20 bases in the middle. CDR3 length: 19 amino acids. Germline CDR1 and CDR2: MDHEN and SYDVKM. The CDR3: CASSLRGSGPFLSNQPQHF. The CDR3 DNA reads as TGTGCCAGCAGTTTACGGGGGTCAGGGCCCTTCCTTAGCAATCAGCCCCAGCATTTT. The complete variable domain, with remaining parts taken from reference TRBV28 and TRBJ1-5, reads DVKVTQSSRYLVKRTGEKVFLECVQDMDHENMFWYRQDPGLGLRLIYFSYDVKMKEKGDIPEGYSVSREKKERFSLILESASTNQTSMYLCASSLRGSGPFLSNQPQHFGDGTRLSIL.